One and the same sample provided the 8 T cell receptor beta chains below, sequenced in a study of identical twins. Each CDR3 protein is one row after TCRdb ran MiXCR on the 5' RACE reads. The table lists a few hundred thousand distinct CDR3 sequences, more than 9% of them singletons. In addition, the sample was reused for a study of yellow fever vaccine responses in identical twins.

The sequenced sample consisted of PBMCs. The receptors shown here come from a young woman in good health.

The chain combines TRBV3-1 with TRBJ2-5; 10 bases agree with TRBD2. The V and J ends lost 6 bases and 5 bases, in that order; junction bases with no gene match: 9. This CDR3 contains 15 residues. Germline-derived CDR1 and CDR2 are LGHDT and YNNKEL (reference sequence). CDR3 DNA: TGTGCCAGCAGGTCTAGCGGGGGACGGGGGGAGACCCAGTACTTC. Translation gives CASRSSGGRGETQYF.

This clonotype showed up just a few times. The V gene is TRBV7-8, the J gene TRBJ1-2; 8 nucleotides line up with TRBD1. Germline lookup yields CDR1 SGHVS and CDR2 FQNEAQ. Losses at the gene ends were 3 bases for V and 5 bases for J; bases not matched to a gene: 14. CDR3 length: 17 amino acids. The CDR3 DNA reads as TGTGCCAGCAGCTTGTATCCGTCGGGACAGGTGGTATATGGCTACACCTTC. Its translation: CASSLYPSGQVVYGYTF.

This clonotype turned up a few times. The DNA of the CDR3 is TGTGCCAGCAGCTCAAATCGCGGTACCTACGAGCAGTACTTC. Translating gives CASSSNRGTYEQYF. The chain couples TRBV7-8 to TRBJ2-7; D remains ambiguous. Germline values: CDR1 SGHVS, CDR2 FQNEAQ. The CDR3 runs to 14 residues. V dropped 4 bases and J dropped 2 bases, with 12 bases sitting between them.

This clonotype was recorded at least ten times. J is TRBJ2-3 and V is TRBV13, with D possibly matching TRBD1 (6 bases). Germline CDR1 reads PRHDT; CDR2 reads FYEKMQ (reference sequence). CDR3 length: 16 residues. V was trimmed by 2 bases and J by 2 bases, leaving 14 bases between them. CDR3 sequence (DNA): TGTGCCAGCAGCTTAAGGCCTACAGGGTCCACAGATACGCAGTATTTT. Translated: CASSLRPTGSTDTQYF.

The chain links TRBV12-3 or TRBV12-4 to TRBJ2-1; D not certain. V was clipped by 5 bases and J by 2 bases, with 13 bases between them. This CDR3 contains 15 residues. In nucleotides, the CDR3 is TGTGCCAGCAGTACCTTGGAGAACCCCTACAATGAGCAGTTCTTC. Its protein is CASSTLENPYNEQFF.

This sequence joins TRBV30 and TRBJ2-3; TRBD2 matches 10 bases. The V and J ends lost 1 base and 1 base, in that order; junction bases with no gene match: 2. There are 15 residues in the CDR3. Germline V gene lookup returns CDR1 GTSNPN and CDR2 SVGIG (reference sequence). CDR3 nucleotides: TGTGCCTGGAGTGCGGGGACTAGCGGCACAGATACGCAGTATTTT. This sequence encodes CAWSAGTSGTDTQYF.

CDR3 residues: CSVESQVLAKNIQYF. Written as DNA, the CDR3 is TGCAGCGTTGAGTCCCAGGTGCTAGCCAAAAACATTCAGTACTTC. This chain connects TRBV29-1 to TRBJ2-4; no firm D call. CDR1 is SQVTM and CDR2 is ANQGSEA in the germline V gene. CDR3 size: 15 residues. The germline V and J ends were trimmed by 3 bases and 0 bases, with 12 bases remaining between them.

This clonotype was counted ten times or more. The chain links TRBV28 to TRBJ2-1; D not resolved. V was pared by 7 bases and J by 9 bases, with 10 bases between. CDR3 size: 11 residues. CDR1 is MDHEN, CDR2 SYDVKM, per germline. The DNA for the CDR3 is TGTGCCAGCACGTCAGGAACTGAGCAGTTCTTC. The encoded protein is CASTSGTEQFF.